A selection of T cell receptor beta chains follows, all from one sample in a study. TCRdb analysed the RT-PCR reads with MiXCR anew, one entry per CDR3 protein. The sample carries about 680,000 distinct CDR3 sequences, 13% to 15% recorded once. The sequencing sample was made of memory CD4+ T cells from blood. The source is a female donor in good health, serving as a healthy control. CDR3s include the opening cysteine and the closing phenylalanine or tryptophan. The D gene is left open where the match is weak. Size is omitted from some rows. Given values are once, few, many or a class for expanded clones.

V	D	size	J	CDR3	DNA
TRBV27	.	.	TRBJ1-6	CASSLFAVTTDLPLHF	TGTGCCAGCAGTTTGTTCGCGGTCACAACGGATTTACCCCTCCACTTT
TRBV27	.	.	TRBJ2-5	CASRKYIQETQYF	TGTGCCAGCAGAAAATACATACAAGAGACCCAGTACTTC
TRBV5-1	TRBD2	.	TRBJ2-1	CASSPGLETGEQFF	TGCGCCAGCAGCCCGGGACTAGAAACGGGCGAGCAGTTCTTC
TRBV29-1	TRBD2	.	TRBJ2-1	CSAKRETGYNEQFF	TGCAGCGCCAAGCGGGAGACGGGGTACAATGAGCAGTTCTTC
TRBV12-3/TRBV12-4	.	few	TRBJ2-5	CASSLALGIQETQYF	TGTGCCAGCAGTTTAGCGCTAGGCATACAAGAGACCCAGTACTTC
TRBV25-1	TRBD1	.	TRBJ2-4	CASSESGDREQHIQYF	TGTGCCAGCAGTGAGTCAGGGGACAGGGAACAACACATTCAGTACTTC
TRBV7-9	TRBD1	.	TRBJ1-4	CASSSPGGGEKLFF	TGTGCCAGCAGCTCCCCAGGGGGCGGGGAAAAACTGTTTTTT
TRBV12-3/TRBV12-4	.	.	TRBJ1-4	CASRTWGDREKLFF	TGTGCCAGCAGAACGTGGGGTGACCGTGAAAAACTGTTTTTT
TRBV20-1	.	few	TRBJ1-2	CSARDPLQGDYGYTF	TGCAGTGCTAGAGATCCACTCCAGGGAGACTATGGCTACACCTTC
TRBV7-2	.	.	TRBJ2-1	CASSSRVAGNEQFF	TGTGCCAGCAGCTCCCGGGTAGCTGGCAATGAGCAGTTCTTC
TRBV5-5	.	many	TRBJ1-4	CASSQVGVGEKLFF	TGTGCCAGCAGCCAGGTTGGAGTCGGTGAAAAACTGTTTTTT
TRBV30	.	many	TRBJ2-3	CAWSVQGADTQYF	TGTGCCTGGAGTGTACAGGGCGCAGATACGCAGTATTTT
TRBV20-1	TRBD1	few	TRBJ1-1	CSATDRVYGTEAFF	TGCAGTGCAACTGACAGGGTTTATGGCACTGAAGCTTTCTTT
TRBV7-2	TRBD1	many	TRBJ1-6	CASSSDAGQGPPLHF	TGTGCCAGCAGCTCAGATGCGGGACAGGGGCCACCCCTCCACTTT
TRBV12-3/TRBV12-4	.	few	TRBJ1-1	CASTWGGAAFF	TGTGCCAGCACCTGGGGGGGAGCAGCTTTCTTT
TRBV7-9	.	many	TRBJ1-1	CASRLGAGNTEAFF	TGTGCCAGCAGGCTAGGGGCGGGGAACACTGAAGCTTTCTTT
TRBV18	.	.	TRBJ1-1	CASSPRTAMNTEAFF	TGTGCCAGCTCACCTCGGACAGCGATGAACACTGAAGCTTTCTTT
TRBV5-5	.	.	TRBJ2-6	CASSLDVGANVLTF	TGTGCCAGCAGCTTGGATGTTGGGGCCAACGTCCTGACTTTC
TRBV27	.	few	TRBJ1-1	CASYGDGTLWAFF	TGTGCCAGCTATGGGGACGGCACTCTGTGGGCTTTCTTT
TRBV7-2	TRBD1	.	TRBJ1-5	CASSPRRDRGLGNQPQHF	TGTGCCAGCAGCCCCCGTCGGGACAGGGGGCTTGGCAATCAGCCCCAGCATTTT
TRBV12-3/TRBV12-4	TRBD1	few	TRBJ2-1	CASSRTGGFYNEQFF	TGTGCCAGCAGTCGGACAGGGGGCTTTTACAATGAGCAGTTCTTC
TRBV5-1	TRBD2	.	TRBJ2-3	CASSRLGGGLTDTQYF	TGCGCCAGCAGCCGGTTGGGCGGGGGACTCACAGATACGCAGTATTTT
TRBV20-1	.	many	TRBJ1-6	CSAREEHNSPLHF	TGCAGTGCTAGAGAAGAACACAATTCACCCCTCCACTTT
TRBV4-3	.	many	TRBJ2-1	CASSHVSIGRGEQFF	TGCGCCAGCAGCCACGTCTCGATAGGAAGAGGAGAGCAGTTCTTC
TRBV3-1	TRBD1	.	TRBJ2-5	CASSLTGGNQPQYF	TGTGCCAGCAGTTTGACAGGGGGCAATCAGCCCCAGTACTTC
TRBV24-1	TRBD2	.	TRBJ2-2	CATSAVYTLAGVAGELFF	TGTGCCACCAGTGCCGTGTATACCCTAGCGGGAGTCGCCGGGGAGCTGTTTTTT
TRBV20-1	TRBD1	many	TRBJ2-1	CSARTGTGTYNEQFF	TGCAGTGCTAGAACCGGGACAGGAACCTACAATGAGCAGTTCTTC
TRBV5-1	TRBD1	many	TRBJ1-2	CASRPDRNYGYTF	TGCGCCAGCAGACCGGACAGGAACTATGGCTACACCTTC
TRBV24-1	TRBD2	few	TRBJ2-1	CATSETSGSGDEQFF	TGTGCCACCAGTGAGACTAGCGGGAGTGGCGATGAGCAGTTCTTC
TRBV5-1	.	.	TRBJ1-5	CASRLDGGQPQHF	TGCGCCAGCAGATTGGACGGGGGTCAGCCCCAGCATTTT
TRBV6-5	.	.	TRBJ1-3	CASSPTGARENTIYF	TGTGCCAGCAGCCCGACAGGTGCCAGGGAGAACACCATATATTTT
TRBV5-5	.	few	TRBJ1-1	CASSAQMGGTEAFF	TGTGCCAGCAGCGCTCAGATGGGGGGCACTGAAGCTTTCTTT
TRBV27	TRBD1	few	TRBJ1-4	CASRTRDRSEKLFF	TGTGCCAGCAGGACGAGGGACAGGAGCGAAAAACTGTTTTTT
TRBV29-1	.	many	TRBJ2-3	CSVDDSTDTQYF	TGCAGCGTTGACGACTCCACAGATACGCAGTATTTT
TRBV20-1	TRBD2	few	TRBJ2-1	CSVYLAEKSYNEQFF	TGCAGTGTCTACCTAGCGGAGAAGTCCTACAATGAGCAGTTCTTC
TRBV29-1	.	few	TRBJ2-2	CSVTGTYTGELFF	TGCAGCGTAACCGGGACATACACCGGGGAGCTGTTTTTT
TRBV6-5	TRBD2	.	TRBJ2-3	CASRLLSSGRDTQYF	TGTGCCAGCAGACTACTCTCTAGCGGGAGGGATACGCAGTATTTT
TRBV27	.	.	TRBJ2-1	CASSLWSAPYNEQFF	TGTGCCAGCAGTTTATGGAGCGCGCCCTACAATGAGCAGTTCTTC
TRBV3-1	.	many	TRBJ1-1	CASSARGNTEAFF	TGTGCCAGCAGTGCCCGAGGAAACACTGAAGCTTTCTTT
TRBV15	.	few	TRBJ1-2	CATSKGQDYGYTF	TGTGCCACCAGCAAGGGGCAGGACTATGGCTACACCTTC
TRBV12-3/TRBV12-4	TRBD2	few	TRBJ2-3	CASSYGTSGSTDTQYF	TGTGCCAGCAGTTATGGGACTAGCGGGAGTACAGATACGCAGTATTTT
TRBV24-1	.	few	TRBJ2-1	CATSVYGGDEQFF	TGTGCCACCAGTGTCTACGGGGGCGATGAGCAGTTCTTC
TRBV7-2	.	.	TRBJ2-1	CASSVDLTYNEQFF	TGTGCCAGCAGCGTGGACCTTACCTACAATGAGCAGTTCTTC
TRBV25-1	.	.	TRBJ2-4	CASRPGAEFENIQYF	TGTGCCAGCAGACCCGGCGCGGAGTTCGAAAACATTCAGTACTTC
TRBV19	TRBD2	.	TRBJ2-1	CAWRERVYNEQFF	TGTGCTTGGCGGGAGAGGGTGTACAATGAGCAGTTCTTC